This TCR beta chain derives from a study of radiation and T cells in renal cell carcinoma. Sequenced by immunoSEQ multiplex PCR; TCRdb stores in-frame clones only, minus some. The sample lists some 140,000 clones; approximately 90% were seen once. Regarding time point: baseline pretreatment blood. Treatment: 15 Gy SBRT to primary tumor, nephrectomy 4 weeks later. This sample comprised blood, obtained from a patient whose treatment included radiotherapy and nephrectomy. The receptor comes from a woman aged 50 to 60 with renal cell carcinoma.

For the CDR3, the DNA is TGCAGCGTTGATCAACAGGGAGACTATGGCTACACCTTC. As protein: CSVDQQGDYGYTF. V is TRBV29-1 and J is TRBJ1-2, with a possible D match to TRBD1 (6 bases). The CDR3 contains 13 residues. CDR1 is SQVTM, CDR2 ANQGSEA, per germline. Trimming pared 3 bases from V and 3 bases from J, leaving 11 bases between.